This T cell receptor beta chain originates from a study of T-cell memory formation after mild COVID-19. Study-level background: Among the donors, TCR clusters were largely specific to each donor. Notes on the study in general: Second-wave clones that peaked on day 37 lacked confirmed SARS-CoV-2 specificity. From day 15 to 85, contracting clones were balanced between CD4 and CD8, whereas later expanders leaned toward CD4+.

About this clonotype itself: Its antigen is unidentified.

The CDR3 totals 13 residues. Trimming pared 0 bases from V and 7 bases from J, leaving 13 bases between. Looked up from germline, CDR1 is SQVTM and CDR2 is ANQGSEA. After 5'RACE with constant-segment primers, TCR alpha and TCR beta cDNA libraries carrying sample barcodes and UMIs were obtained. Using its own MiXCR run on the 5' RACE reads, TCRdb lists one record per CDR3 protein. The sample has some 290,000 distinct CDR3 sequences; about a sixth are singletons. The sequenced sample consisted of PBMCs or a T cell subset sorted from them (not recorded which). The chain joins TRBV29-1 to TRBJ2-7, with D possibly matching TRBD1 (5 bases). The TCR was taken from a man between 18 and 35 years old who had mild COVID-19 (a few samples of this study predate the infection). Cell type and time point are not known. CDR3 nucleotide sequence: TGCAGCGTTGAAGATGAAGCAGGGTCGGAGCAGTACTTC. Translating gives CSVEDEAGSEQYF.